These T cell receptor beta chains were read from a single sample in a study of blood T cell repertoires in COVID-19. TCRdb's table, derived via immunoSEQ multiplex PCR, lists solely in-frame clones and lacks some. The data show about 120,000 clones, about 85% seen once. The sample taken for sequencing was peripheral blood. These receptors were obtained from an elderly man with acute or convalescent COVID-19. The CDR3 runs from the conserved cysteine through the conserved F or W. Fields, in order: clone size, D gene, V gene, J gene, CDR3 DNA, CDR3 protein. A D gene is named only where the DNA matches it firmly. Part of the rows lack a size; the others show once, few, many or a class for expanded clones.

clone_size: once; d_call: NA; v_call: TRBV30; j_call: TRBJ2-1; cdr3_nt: TGTGCCTGGGGGGCCAACTCCGGGAATGAGCAGTTCTTC; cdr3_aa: CAWGANSGNEQFF
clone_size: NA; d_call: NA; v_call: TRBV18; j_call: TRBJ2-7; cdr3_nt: TGTGCCAGCTCACCAATTTCCCTGTTGCGCGAGCAGTACTTC; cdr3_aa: CASSPISLLREQYF
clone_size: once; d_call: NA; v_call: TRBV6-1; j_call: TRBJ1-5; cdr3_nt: TGTGCCAGCAGTGAAAGCCTTATGAGCAATCAGCCCCAGCATTTT; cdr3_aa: CASSESLMSNQPQHF
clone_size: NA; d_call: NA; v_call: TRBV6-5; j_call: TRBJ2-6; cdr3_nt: TGTGCCAGCAGTTACTCGATGGGGGCCGAGGCCAACGTCCTGACTTTC; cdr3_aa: CASSYSMGAEANVLTF
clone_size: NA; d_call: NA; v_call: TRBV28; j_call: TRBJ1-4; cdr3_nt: TGTGCCAGCAGCATGCGGATCAATACAACTAATGAAAAACTGTTTTTT; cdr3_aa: CASSMRINTTNEKLFF
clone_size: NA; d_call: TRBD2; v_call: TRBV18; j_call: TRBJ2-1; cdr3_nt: TGTGCCAGCCAAGTGGTTAGCGGGGCCTCCTACAATGAGCAGTTCTTC; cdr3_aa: CASQVVSGASYNEQFF
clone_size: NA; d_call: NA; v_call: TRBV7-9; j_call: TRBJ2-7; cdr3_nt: TGTGCCAGCAGCTTAAGTGACTTCAAGCAGTACTTC; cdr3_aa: CASSLSDFKQYF
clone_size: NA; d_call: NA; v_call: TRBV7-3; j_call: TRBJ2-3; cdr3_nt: TGTGCCAGCAGCCTCCTGGGGGGAGATACGCAGTATTTT; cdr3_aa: CASSLLGGDTQYF
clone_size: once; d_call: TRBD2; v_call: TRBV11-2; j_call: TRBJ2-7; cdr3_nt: TGTGCCAGCAGCATGACTAGCGGGGGCCGAGGCGAGCAGTACTTC; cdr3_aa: CASSMTSGGRGEQYF
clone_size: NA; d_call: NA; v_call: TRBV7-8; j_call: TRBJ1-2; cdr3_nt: TGTGCCAGCAGCACTAACCAAGCCCAACCTGGCTACACCTTC; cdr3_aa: CASSTNQAQPGYTF
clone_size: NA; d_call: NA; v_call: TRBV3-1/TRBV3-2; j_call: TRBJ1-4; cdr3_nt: TGTGCCAGCAGCCAGAGGGGGGGGGATGAAAAACTGTTTTTT; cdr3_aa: CASSQRGGDEKLFF
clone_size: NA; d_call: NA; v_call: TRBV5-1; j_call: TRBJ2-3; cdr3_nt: TGCGCCAGCAGCTTGGGGCACGGCCAGGGCACAGATACGCAGTATTTT; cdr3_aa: CASSLGHGQGTDTQYF
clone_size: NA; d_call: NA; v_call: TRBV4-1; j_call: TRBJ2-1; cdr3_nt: TGCGCCAGCAGCCAAGAAACAAGGCAGGGGTGGCATGAGCAGTTCTTC; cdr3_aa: CASSQETRQGWHEQFF
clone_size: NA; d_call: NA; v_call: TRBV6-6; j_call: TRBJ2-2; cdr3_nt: TGTGCCAGCAGTTACTCGAGAACCGGGGAGCTGTTTTTT; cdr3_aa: CASSYSRTGELFF
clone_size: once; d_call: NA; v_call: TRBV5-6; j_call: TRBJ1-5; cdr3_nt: TGTGCCAGCAGCGACGGGAGGAATCAGCCCCAGCATTTT; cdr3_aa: CASSDGRNQPQHF
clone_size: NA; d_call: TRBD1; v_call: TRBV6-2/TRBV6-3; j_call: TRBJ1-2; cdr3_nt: TGTGCCAGCAGTTACGGGACAGCCGGACAGTTCCCCATCTATGGCTACACCTTC; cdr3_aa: CASSYGTAGQFPIYGYTF
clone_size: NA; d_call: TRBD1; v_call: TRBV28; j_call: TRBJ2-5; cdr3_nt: TGTGCCAGCAGTAGCCGACAGGGGGTGTACCAAGAGACCCAGTACTTC; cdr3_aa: CASSSRQGVYQETQYF
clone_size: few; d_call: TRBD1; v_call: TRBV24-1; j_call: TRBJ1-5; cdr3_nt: TGTGCCACCAGTGAGAGACAGGGCAGCCACTATAGCAATCAGCCCCAGCATTTT; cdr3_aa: CATSERQGSHYSNQPQHF
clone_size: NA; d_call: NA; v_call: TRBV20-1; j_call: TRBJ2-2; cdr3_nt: TGCAGTGCTAGTACTACCACCACCGGGGAGCTGTTTTTT; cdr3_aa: CSASTTTTGELFF
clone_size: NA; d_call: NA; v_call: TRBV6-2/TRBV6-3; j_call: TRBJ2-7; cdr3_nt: TGTGCCAGCAGTCAGGGGACCTACGAGCAGTACTTC; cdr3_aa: CASSQGTYEQYF
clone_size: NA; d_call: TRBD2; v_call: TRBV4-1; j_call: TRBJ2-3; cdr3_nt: TGCGCCAGCAGCCAAGATAGGCGACTAGCGGTTCACGATACGCAGTATTTT; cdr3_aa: CASSQDRRLAVHDTQYF
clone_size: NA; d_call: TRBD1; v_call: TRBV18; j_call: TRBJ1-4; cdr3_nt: TGTGCCAGCTCACCCAGGACAGGGGTGGCTCCCGAAAAACTGTTTTTT; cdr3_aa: CASSPRTGVAPEKLFF
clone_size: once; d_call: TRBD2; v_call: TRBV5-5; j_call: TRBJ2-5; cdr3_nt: TGTGCCAGCAGCTTGGGTTTGACTAGCGGGGAACAAGAGACCCAGTACTTC; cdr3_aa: CASSLGLTSGEQETQYF
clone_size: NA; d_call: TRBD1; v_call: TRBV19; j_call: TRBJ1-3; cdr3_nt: TGTGCCAGTAGTATGGACAGGGCCGTGAACACCATATATTTT; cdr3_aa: CASSMDRAVNTIYF
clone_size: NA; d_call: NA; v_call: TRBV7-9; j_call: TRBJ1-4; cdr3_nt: TGTGCCAGCAGCCCCGGGGGACCAACTAATGAAAAACTGTTTTTT; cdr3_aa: CASSPGGPTNEKLFF
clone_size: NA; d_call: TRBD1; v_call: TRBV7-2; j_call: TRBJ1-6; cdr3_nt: TGTGCCAGCAGCTTGATGGCGAGGGACAGGGGTTCAACCCTCCACTTT; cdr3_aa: CASSLMARDRGSTLHF
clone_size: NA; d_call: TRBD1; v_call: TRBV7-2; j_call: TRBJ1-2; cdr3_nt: TGTGCCAGCAGCCCGCGACAGGGTTTCCCACAGGAATTC; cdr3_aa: CASSPRQGFPQEF